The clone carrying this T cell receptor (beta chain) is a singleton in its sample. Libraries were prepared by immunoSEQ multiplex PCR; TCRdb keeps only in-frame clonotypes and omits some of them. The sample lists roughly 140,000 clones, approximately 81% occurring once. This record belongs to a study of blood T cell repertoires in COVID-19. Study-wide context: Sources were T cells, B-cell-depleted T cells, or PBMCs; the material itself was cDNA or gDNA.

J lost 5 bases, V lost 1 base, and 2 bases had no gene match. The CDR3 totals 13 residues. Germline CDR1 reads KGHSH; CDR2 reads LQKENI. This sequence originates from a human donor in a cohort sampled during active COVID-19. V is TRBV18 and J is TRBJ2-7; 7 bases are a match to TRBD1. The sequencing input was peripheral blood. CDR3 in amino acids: CASSPLQGNEQYF. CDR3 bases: TGTGCCAGCTCACCACTACAGGGGAACGAGCAGTACTTC. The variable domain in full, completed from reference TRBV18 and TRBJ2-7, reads NAGVMQNPRHLVRRRGQEARLRCSPMKGHSHVYWYRQLPEEGLKFMVYLQKENIIDESGMPKERFSAEFPKEGPSILRIQQVVRGDSAAYFCASSPLQGNEQYFGPGTRLTVT.